Following are 28 T cell receptor beta chains from one sample sequenced in a study of T cell responses to AZD1222 COVID-19 vaccine. Method: immunoSEQ multiplex PCR; TCRdb's copy keeps in-frame clones and lacks some. The table lists roughly 100,000 clones, 75% to 90% of them singletons. Sequencing was performed on peripheral blood, taken on day 0 of AZD1222 vaccination. The receptors were gathered from an adult in good health.

The chain is built from TRBV4-1 and TRBJ2-7, with D tentatively TRBD1 or TRBD2 (5 bases each). Germline V gene sequence: CDR1 MGHRA, CDR2 YSYEKL. CDR3 size: 13 residues. The V end lost 3 bases, the J end lost 6 bases, and 12 bases lay between the germline ends. In nucleotides, the CDR3 is TGCGCCAGCAGCCAGGGACCGGGACGCGAGCAGTACTTC. Its translation: CASSQGPGREQYF.

V gene TRBV5-1 combines with J gene TRBJ1-2, with 11 bases aligning to TRBD1. The junction had 12 bases not matched to a gene; V was cut back by 4 bases and J by 7 bases. The CDR3 has 16 residues. Germline V gene lookup returns CDR1 SGHRS and CDR2 YFSETQ. The DNA for the CDR3 is TGCGCCAGCAGCCTCTGGACAGGGGGCGGTTCGGGTGGCTACACCTTC. Protein product: CASSLWTGGGSGGYTF.

The V gene is TRBV7-2, the J gene TRBJ1-2; maybe TRBD1 (5 bases). Per the germline V gene, CDR1 is SGHTA and CDR2 is FQGNSA. CDR3 size: 14 residues. The ends were cut back, 1 base at V and 4 bases at J, with 10 bases in the middle. DNA for the CDR3: TGTGCCAGCAGCTTAGGTGACAGAATCTATGGCTACACCTTC. Protein: CASSLGDRIYGYTF.

This clone came up once. The V and J genes are TRBV7-9 and TRBJ1-5; 11 bases agree with TRBD1. The V segment lost 1 base and the J segment 4 bases; nucleotides outside the gene matches: 6. The CDR3 consists of 17 residues. CDR1 SEHNR and CDR2 FQNEAQ come from the germline V gene (reference sequence). CDR3 region: CASSLGDRGFGNQPQHF. The CDR3 DNA follows: TGTGCCAGCAGCTTAGGGGACAGGGGGTTTGGGAATCAGCCCCAGCATTTT.

This clone was observed once. The rearrangement joins TRBV5-4 to TRBJ1-3, with TRBD1 as a possible D gene (5 bases). The CDR3 sequence is 17 residues long. The germline gives CDR1 SGHNT, CDR2 YYREEE (reference sequence). V lost 0 bases and J 0 bases, leaving 13 bases between the germline ends. The CDR3 sequence is CASSLVGGELSGNTIYF. CDR3 nucleotides: TGTGCCAGCAGCTTGGTCGGGGGGGAGCTCTCTGGAAACACCATATATTTT.

V and J are TRBV3-1 (or the pseudogene TRBV3-2) and TRBJ1-2, with TRBD1 identical over 8 bases. The CDR3 is made up of 14 amino acids. From germline, CDR1 is LGHDT and CDR2 YNNKEL (reference sequence). V lost 1 base to trimming and J lost 6 bases; unmatched junction nucleotides: 4. CDR3: CASSQGTGQHGYTF. CDR3 DNA: TGTGCCAGCAGCCAAGGGACAGGGCAACATGGCTACACCTTC.

The V and J genes are TRBV6-5 and TRBJ2-1, with TRBD1 matching over 10 bases. The junction had 10 bases not matched to a gene; V was cut back by 8 bases and J by 9 bases. This CDR3 is built from 14 residues. Germline V CDR1 and CDR2: MNHEY, SVGAGI. CDR3: CASGRTGGIGEQFF. CDR3 in DNA: TGTGCCAGCGGAAGGACAGGGGGAATAGGTGAGCAGTTCTTC.

As DNA, the CDR3 is TGTGCCATCAGTACCGGTACAGGGTTGGGCACTGAAGCTTTCTTT. Amino acids: CAISTGTGLGTEAFF. The gene calls are TRBV10-3 and TRBJ1-1; maybe TRBD1 (6 bases). The CDR3 is made up of 15 amino acids. In germline, CDR1 is ENHRY, CDR2 SYGVKD. V was shortened by 5 bases and J by 4 bases, with 17 bases between the two germline ends.

The chain uses TRBV7-3 and TRBJ1-1; D is possibly TRBD1 (6 bases). The CDR3 extends over 14 amino acids. Deletions cut 5 bases from V and 4 bases from J, with 14 bases between. Germline CDR1 SGHTA, CDR2 FQGTGA. The CDR3 coding sequence is TGTGCCAGCAGCCCGGGAGGGGGGGGCACTGAAGCTTTCTTT. Translating gives CASSPGGGGTEAFF. Full variable domain (missing parts from reference TRBV7-3 and TRBJ1-1): GAGVSQTPSNKVTEKGKYVELRCDPISGHTALYWYRQSLGQGPEFLIYFQGTGAADDSGLPNDRFFAVRPEGSVSTLKIQRTERGDSAVYLCASSPGGGGTEAFFGQGTRLTVV.

The chain is built from TRBV7-3 and TRBJ2-3; no definite D call. This CDR3 is 13 amino acids long. Germline values: CDR1 SGHTA, CDR2 FQGTGA. Trimming took off 4 bases at V and 0 bases at J, with 5 bases between the two ends. CDR3 in amino acids: CASSSGSTDTQYF. The CDR3 nucleotides are TGTGCCAGCAGCTCCGGTAGCACAGATACGCAGTATTTT. The full variable domain, its missing parts supplied by reference TRBV7-3 and TRBJ2-3, is GAGVSQTPSNKVTEKGKYVELRCDPISGHTALYWYRQSLGQGPEFLIYFQGTGAADDSGLPNDRFFAVRPEGSVSTLKIQRTERGDSAVYLCASSSGSTDTQYFGPGTRLTVL.

V usage is TRBV12-5 and J usage is TRBJ2-7, with D perhaps TRBD1 (5 bases). Germline values: CDR1 LGHNT, CDR2 FRNRAP. The CDR3 is 15 residues long. V gave up 3 bases and J gave up 1 base, with 13 bases separating them. The CDR3 DNA is TGTGCTAGTGGTTTAAGACAGACCGAATCCTACGAGCAGTACTTC. Its translation: CASGLRQTESYEQYF.

V gene TRBV4-1 combines with J gene TRBJ1-2; possible D gene TRBD1, 6 bases. Trimming cost V 6 bases and J 4 bases, with 15 bases left between them. The germline V gene has CDR1 MGHRA and CDR2 YSYEKL. The CDR3 loop spans 14 amino acids. The CDR3 reads CASSTNQGIYGYTF. CDR3 DNA sequence: TGCGCCAGCAGTACAAATCAGGGGATCTATGGCTACACCTTC.

This chain links TRBV19 with TRBJ1-2; D remains unclear. The V end was cut by 5 bases, the J end by 4 bases, with 20 bases between. CDR3 length equals 16 residues. Germline V gene sequence: CDR1 LNHDA, CDR2 SQIVND (reference sequence). CDR3 amino acids: CASSPGRFVSRYGYTF. The CDR3 DNA sequence: TGTGCCAGTAGTCCCGGACGGTTTGTGAGTCGCTATGGCTACACCTTC.

The chain recombines TRBV5-4 with TRBJ1-2; D unclear. The CDR3 sequence is 14 residues long. The V and J ends lost 0 bases and 4 bases respectively, with 10 bases between them. The germline CDR1 and CDR2 sequences are SGHNT and YYREEE (reference sequence). In nucleotides, the CDR3 is TGTGCCAGCAGCTTGGGGCGGACTGGCTATGGCTACACCTTC. Translating gives CASSLGRTGYGYTF.

The chain employs TRBV15 and TRBJ2-2; D unclear. This CDR3 has 16 amino acids. V shed 0 bases and J shed 0 bases, with 8 bases lying between them. Germline V gene sequence: CDR1 LNHNV, CDR2 YYDKDF (reference sequence). The CDR3 nucleotides are TGTGCCACCAGCAGAGATCGGCGGCCGAACACCGGGGAGCTGTTTTTT. Amino acids: CATSRDRRPNTGELFF.

This rearrangement joins TRBV6-1 to TRBJ1-1, with unresolved D. V dropped 2 bases and J dropped 0 bases, with 13 bases sitting between them. Germline CDR1 and CDR2: MNHNS and SASEGT. This CDR3 is 16 amino acids long. The CDR3 coding sequence is TGTGCCAGCAGTGAACAACAGTCTCCCCTGAACACTGAAGCTTTCTTT. It translates to CASSEQQSPLNTEAFF.

The V gene is TRBV18, the J gene TRBJ2-3, with D perhaps matching TRBD1 or TRBD2 (5 bases each). V lost 4 bases and J 0 bases, leaving 14 bases between the germline ends. The CDR3 loop spans 16 amino acids. Germline loops: CDR1 KGHSH, CDR2 LQKENI. CDR3 DNA sequence: TGTGCCAGCTCACACCGGGACCCCGGTAGCACAGATACGCAGTATTTT. Encoded protein: CASSHRDPGSTDTQYF.

This clone was recorded a few times. This chain joins TRBV30 and TRBJ1-1, with TRBD1 identical over 12 bases. The junction had 8 bases not matched to a gene; V was cut back by 4 bases and J by 5 bases. Per germline, CDR1 GTSNPN and CDR2 SVGIG (reference sequence). This CDR3 is built from 15 residues. CDR3 DNA sequence: TGTGCCTGGATGCTCGGGACAGGGGGCCGGACTGAAGCTTTCTTT. Its translation: CAWMLGTGGRTEAFF.

This clone was counted only a few times. The rearrangement joins TRBV2 to TRBJ1-2; D is uncertain. Deletions cut 2 bases from V and 8 bases from J, with 9 bases between. This CDR3 is 12 amino acids long. The germline CDR1 and CDR2 sequences are SNHLY and FYNNEI. In nucleotides, the CDR3 is TGTGCCAGCAGTGAACCACTGGGGGGCTACACCTTC. Translated, it gives CASSEPLGGYTF. Based on the CDR3 plus reference TRBV2 and TRBJ1-2, the full variable domain is EPEVTQTPSHQVTQMGQEVILRCVPISNHLYFYWYRQILGQKVEFLVSFYNNEISEKSEIFDDQFSVERPDGSNFTLKIRSTKLEDSAMYFCASSEPLGGYTFGSGTRLTVV.

The chain recombines TRBV7-8 with TRBJ2-1; TRBD1 might be the D (6 bases). Germline V gene sequence: CDR1 SGHVS, CDR2 FQNEAQ. The CDR3 length is 14 residues. V shed 0 bases and J shed 8 bases, with 11 bases lying between them. CDR3 coding DNA: TGTGCCAGCAGCTTAGCCAGGGGTAGGGATGAGCAGTTCTTC. Its translation: CASSLARGRDEQFF.

The gene calls are TRBV29-1 and TRBJ2-1; D not certain. Germline CDR1 reads SQVTM; CDR2 reads ANQGSEA. The CDR3 is 13 residues long. Trimming shortened V by 4 bases and J by 3 bases, and 10 bases separated the two germline ends. CDR3 protein: CSVGLLDYNEQFF. The CDR3 region has the DNA TGCAGCGTTGGGTTATTGGACTACAATGAGCAGTTCTTC.

This chain uses TRBV27 with TRBJ2-1; 9 bases align to TRBD2. CDR1 and CDR2 from the germline V gene are MNHEY and SMNVEV (reference sequence). CDR3 size: 16 residues. Trimming cost V 1 base and J 3 bases; bases outside gene matches: 4. The CDR3: CASSLFSGGHYNEQFF. For the CDR3, the DNA is TGTGCCAGCAGTTTATTTAGCGGGGGCCACTACAATGAGCAGTTCTTC.

The chain couples TRBV9 to TRBJ2-3; possibly TRBD1 for D (8 bases). This CDR3 contains 15 residues. Germline V gene lookup returns CDR1 SGDLS and CDR2 YYNGEE. V was cut by 0 bases and J by 8 bases, with 16 bases left in between. The CDR3 protein is CASSVDRGGVGTQYF. The DNA of the CDR3 is TGTGCCAGCAGCGTAGACAGGGGGGGAGTGGGTACGCAGTATTTT.

The chain is built from TRBV2 and TRBJ2-7; D gene unclear. The V and J ends lost 7 bases and 3 bases respectively, with 19 bases between them. The germline V gene encodes CDR1 SNHLY and CDR2 FYNNEI. The CDR3 totals 15 residues. DNA of the CDR3: TGTGCCAGCACCCTGCAGCAGCCAGAAAGCTACGAGCAGTACTTC. Residues: CASTLQQPESYEQYF.

V is TRBV6-5 and J is TRBJ2-7; D is perhaps TRBD2 (7 bases). Trimming cost V 4 bases and J 3 bases, with 13 bases left between them. This CDR3 spans 14 amino acids. Germline V gene data show CDR1 as MNHEY and CDR2 as SVGAGI. CDR3 loop: CASSLRGGDYEQYF. The CDR3 nucleotides read TGTGCCAGCAGTTTGAGGGGGGGGGACTACGAGCAGTACTTC.

This chain links TRBV11-3 with TRBJ2-2, with D unresolved. V lost 3 bases to trimming and J lost 7 bases, with 9 bases between them. This CDR3 is built from 13 residues. The germline CDR1 and CDR2 sequences are SGHNT and YENEEA. The CDR3 sequence: CASSFLSGGELFF. The CDR3 DNA sequence: TGTGCCAGCAGCTTCCTTTCGGGCGGGGAGCTGTTTTTT.

This clone was seen only once. The chain uses TRBV30 and TRBJ1-1; no definite D call. Germline assignment: CDR1 GTSNPN and CDR2 SVGIG (reference sequence). The CDR3 contains 13 residues. Trimming stripped 2 bases from V and 0 bases from J, with 7 bases between. The CDR3 DNA follows: TGTGCCTGGAGTAAAATTTTGAACACTGAAGCTTTCTTT. Translating it yields CAWSKILNTEAFF.

This rearrangement joins TRBV2 to TRBJ1-2, with 12 bases fitting TRBD1. CDR3 size: 15 residues. The germline V gene encodes CDR1 SNHLY and CDR2 FYNNEI. V shed 6 bases, J shed 6 bases, and the junction held 8 bases outside the gene matches. The CDR3 region is CASRTGTGGADGYTF. CDR3 in DNA: TGTGCCAGCAGAACAGGGACAGGGGGCGCGGATGGCTACACCTTC.